These 11 T cell receptor beta chains came from one sample sequenced in a study of T cells in localized non-small cell lung cancer. TCRdb keeps only in-frame clones here, not all; method: immunoSEQ multiplex PCR. This sample carries roughly 13,000 clones, roughly nine tenths of them seen once, and the ten largest clones take under 3%. The sample here was peripheral blood mononuclear cells, taken before any cancer treatment. The receptors derive from a man between 40 and 70 years old with stage III lung adenocarcinoma.

The chain carries TRBV2 and TRBJ2-7; 11 bases align to TRBD2. The V segment lost 4 bases and the J segment 5 bases; nucleotides outside the gene matches: 4. Germline CDR1 reads SNHLY; CDR2 reads FYNNEI. The CDR3 totals 14 residues. Here the CDR3 DNA reads TGTGCCAGCAGTGGAGTAGCGGGAGGGGACGAGCAGTACTTC. This sequence encodes CASSGVAGGDEQYF.

CDR3 coding DNA: TGTGCCAGCAGAAAACCCTCTGGACTGGTAGACGAGCAGTACTTC. Residues: CASRKPSGLVDEQYF. This chain links TRBV28 with TRBJ2-7, with D possibly being TRBD2 (5 bases). The CDR3 is made up of 15 amino acids. The ends were cut back, 6 bases at V and 5 bases at J, with 20 bases in the middle. Germline V lookup: CDR1 MDHEN, CDR2 SYDVKM.

The V call is TRBV6-6, the J call TRBJ2-1; 11 bases are shared with TRBD2. CDR1 MNHNY and CDR2 SVGAGI come from the germline V gene (reference sequence). Trimming removed 8 bases from V and 5 bases from J; junction bases left unmatched: 2. The CDR3 covers 13 residues. The CDR3 DNA sequence: TGTGCCAGCGGGACTAGCGGAAACAATGAGCAGTTCTTC. This sequence encodes CASGTSGNNEQFF.

The V and J genes are TRBV11-3 and TRBJ2-1; 10 positions agree with TRBD2. The CDR3 has 14 amino acids. Germline assignment: CDR1 SGHNT and CDR2 YENEEA. Losses at the gene ends were 5 bases for V and 5 bases for J; bases not matched to a gene: 3. The CDR3 bases are TGTGCCAGCAGCCAAACTAGCGGGGACAATGAGCAGTTCTTC. Translating it yields CASSQTSGDNEQFF.

V gene TRBV28 combines with J gene TRBJ2-1; D possibly corresponds to TRBD2 (6 bases). The V gene's germline CDR1 is MDHEN and CDR2 SYDVKM. V lost 3 bases and J lost 7, with 16 bases in between. The CDR3 sequence is 15 residues long. The DNA of the CDR3 is TGTGCCAGCAGTTTTCTCGGGGGAGTTGGGAATGAGCAGTTCTTC. Protein product: CASSFLGGVGNEQFF.

V gene TRBV7-9 combines with J gene TRBJ2-5; weak D call: TRBD1 (6 bases). The assigned J gene may be wrong: the sequence end matches TRBJ2-7 better. Germline V gene sequence: CDR1 SEHNR, CDR2 FQNEAQ (reference sequence). This CDR3 is built from 16 residues. The CDR3 nucleotides are TGTGCCAGCAGCTTCAACCTACAGGGTCTAATGGACGAGCAGTACTTC. It encodes CASSFNLQGLMDEQYF.

A single count supports this clone. The rearrangement links TRBV30 to TRBJ2-7; 7 nucleotides line up with TRBD2. V lost 3 bases to trimming and J lost 5 bases; unmatched junction nucleotides: 7. The germline gives CDR1 GTSNPN, CDR2 SVGIG (reference sequence). The CDR3 length is 13 residues. CDR3 sequence reads: CAWRASGMHEQYF. In DNA, the CDR3 is TGTGCCTGGAGGGCTAGCGGAATGCACGAGCAGTACTTC.

The chain couples TRBV13 to TRBJ2-7, with 7 bases fitting TRBD1. Per the germline V gene, CDR1 is PRHDT and CDR2 is FYEKMQ (reference sequence). The length of the CDR3 is 16 residues. Unmatched junction bases numbered 10, after V lost 5 bases and J lost 0 bases. CDR3 protein: CASSPGQDLPSYEQYF. The CDR3 coding sequence is TGTGCCAGCAGCCCAGGACAGGACTTGCCCTCCTACGAGCAGTACTTC.

The chain couples TRBV5-4 to TRBJ2-3; D is uncertain. Germline-derived CDR1 and CDR2 are SGHNT and YYREEE (reference sequence). Trimming pared 0 bases from V and 5 bases from J, leaving 4 bases between. The CDR3 is 12 residues long. The CDR3 DNA is TGTGCCAGCAGCTTGGGGGGAGATACGCAGTATTTT. It translates to CASSLGGDTQYF.

V and J are TRBV28 and TRBJ1-2; D not certain. The length of the CDR3 is 15 residues. Trimming cost V 3 bases and J 10 bases, with 21 bases left between them. The germline V gene has CDR1 MDHEN and CDR2 SYDVKM. CDR3 DNA sequence: TGTGCCAGCAGTTTCAAGGGCAGGCGGGATCTCGCCTACACCTTC. Translation: CASSFKGRRDLAYTF.

The CDR3 coding sequence is TGCGCCAGCAGCCAAGTCCCGGGGGCCAAGGGCTACGAGCAGTACTTC. Translated, it gives CASSQVPGAKGYEQYF. The V and J genes are TRBV4-1 and TRBJ2-7; D is perhaps TRBD1 or TRBD2 (6 bases each). V dropped 1 base and J dropped 3 bases, with 16 bases sitting between them. Germline CDR1 MGHRA, CDR2 YSYEKL. This CDR3 has 16 residues.